Listed here are 20 T cell receptor beta chains from one sample, sequenced in a study of siplizumab effects on memory and regulatory T cells. Libraries were prepared by immunoSEQ multiplex PCR; TCRdb keeps only in-frame clonotypes and omits some of them. Here the sample spans approximately 100,000 clones, over 90% being singletons. The sample was non-Treg CD4+ T cells sorted from blood. The receptor set was obtained from a human donor in good health.

The chain couples TRBV6-1 to TRBJ1-5; D is ambiguous. V lost 1 base, J lost 11 bases, and 6 bases lay in between. Germline values: CDR1 MNHNS, CDR2 SASEGT. This CDR3 is 11 amino acids long. The chain's CDR3 is CASSEVESQHF. The CDR3, as DNA: TGTGCCAGCAGTGAAGTGGAGTCCCAGCATTTT.

This chain links TRBV2 with TRBJ2-7, with D possibly being TRBD2 (5 bases). The V and J ends lost 7 bases and 4 bases respectively, with 17 bases between them. This CDR3 has 14 residues. The germline gives CDR1 SNHLY, CDR2 FYNNEI. In DNA form, the CDR3 reads TGTGCCAGCAAAAACCCCCTAGCTTTGTACGAGCAGTACTTC. Its protein is CASKNPLALYEQYF.

This rearrangement joins TRBV28 to TRBJ2-7, with 11 bases identical to TRBD2. The length of the CDR3 is 16 residues. The V segment lost 6 bases and the J segment 11 bases; nucleotides outside the gene matches: 18. The germline CDR1 and CDR2 sequences are MDHEN and SYDVKM. CDR3 loop: CASSRTGQGELAGEYF. CDR3 sequence (DNA): TGTGCCAGCAGCAGGACCGGACAGGGTGAACTAGCGGGAGAGTACTTC. Filled out from reference TRBV28 and TRBJ2-7, the complete variable domain reads DVKVTQSSRYLVKRTGEKVFLECVQDMDHENMFWYRQDPGLGLRLIYFSYDVKMKEKGDIPEGYSVSREKKERFSLILESASTNQTSMYLCASSRTGQGELAGEYFGPGTRLTVT.

The CDR3: CASSLSGTTTNTDTQYF. The CDR3, as DNA: TGTGCCAGCAGCCTAAGCGGGACCACCACTAACACAGATACGCAGTATTTT. The J gene is TRBJ2-3, the V gene TRBV7-9, with TRBD2 identical over 7 bases. In germline, CDR1 is SEHNR, CDR2 FQNEAQ (reference sequence). The length of the CDR3 is 17 residues. The V segment lost 5 bases and the J segment 2 bases; nucleotides outside the gene matches: 13.

This chain joins TRBV25-1 and TRBJ2-7; TRBD1 matches at 8 bases. J gave up 6 bases and V 3 bases, and 4 bases lay outside the gene matches. There are 13 residues in the CDR3. Germline CDR1 reads MGHDK; CDR2 reads SYGVNS. CDR3 in amino acids: CASSDAGGAEQYF. DNA of the CDR3: TGTGCCAGCAGTGATGCAGGGGGCGCCGAGCAGTACTTC.

The gene calls are TRBV5-1 and TRBJ2-1; TRBD2 might be the D (5 bases). Germline V CDR1 and CDR2: SGHRS, YFSETQ. The germline V and J ends were trimmed by 1 base and 0 bases, with 17 bases remaining between them. The CDR3 spans 18 residues. The CDR3 DNA reads TGCGCCAGCAGCTTGAATGCTGGGGTAGCGAGCTCCTACAATGAGCAGTTCTTC. Translated, it gives CASSLNAGVASSYNEQFF.

CDR3 residues: CASSYSGQVYTF. The CDR3 coding sequence is TGTGCCAGCAGTTACTCGGGACAAGTCTACACCTTC. The J gene is TRBJ1-2, the V gene TRBV6-5, with a tentative D call TRBD1 (6 bases). Trimming left V 0 bases short and J 10 bases short, with 9 bases between. The CDR3 length is 12 residues. Germline assignment: CDR1 MNHEY and CDR2 SVGAGI.

This sequence joins TRBV29-1 and TRBJ2-2; D may be TRBD2 (6 bases). The germline CDR1 and CDR2 sequences are SQVTM and ANQGSEA. The CDR3 length is 14 residues. Trimming removed 3 bases at V and 5 bases at J, with 13 bases between. The CDR3 protein is CSVELALATGELFF. DNA of the CDR3: TGCAGCGTTGAGCTAGCGTTGGCAACCGGGGAGCTGTTTTTT.

The chain links TRBV9 to TRBJ2-1; the match to TRBD2 covers 12 bases. V lost 3 bases to trimming and J lost 7 bases; unmatched junction nucleotides: 8. The CDR3 has 16 amino acids. Germline CDR1 and CDR2: SGDLS and YYNGEE. Here the CDR3 reads CASSAGLAGSENEQFF. The CDR3 coding sequence is TGTGCCAGCAGCGCCGGACTAGCGGGATCTGAAAATGAGCAGTTCTTC. The full variable domain, in which reference TRBV9 and TRBJ2-1 provide the parts outside the CDR3, is DSGVTQTPKHLITATGQRVTLRCSPRSGDLSVYWYQQSLDQGLQFLIQYYNGEERAKGNILERFSAQQFPDLHSELNLSSLELGDSALYFCASSAGLAGSENEQFFGPGTRLTVL.

This chain joins TRBV29-1 and TRBJ1-1; D may be TRBD1 (5 bases). Germline values: CDR1 SQVTM, CDR2 ANQGSEA. There are 12 residues in the CDR3. Trimming took off 4 bases at V and 3 bases at J, with 9 bases between the two ends. CDR3 region: CSVGWGDTEAFF. CDR3 nucleotide sequence: TGCAGCGTTGGGTGGGGGGACACTGAAGCTTTCTTT.

The chain links TRBV19 to TRBJ1-4; 12 bases are a match to TRBD1. This CDR3 has 15 residues. Per the germline V gene, CDR1 is LNHDA and CDR2 is SQIVND (reference sequence). V lost 8 bases, J lost 7 bases, and 8 bases stayed unmatched. The CDR3 sequence: CASSGQGASGEKLFF. DNA of the CDR3: TGTGCCAGTTCGGGACAGGGGGCCTCCGGTGAAAAACTGTTTTTT.

CDR3 sequence reads: CASSTRALRGYEQYF. The CDR3 DNA follows: TGTGCCAGTAGTACTAGGGCCCTGAGGGGCTACGAGCAGTACTTC. The chain uses TRBV19 and TRBJ2-7; D possibly uses TRBD1 or TRBD2 (5 bases each). Germline CDR1 is LNHDA and CDR2 is SQIVND (reference sequence). The CDR3 totals 15 residues. Deletions cut 4 bases from V and 3 bases from J, with 16 bases between. The entire variable domain, with the rest obtained from reference TRBV19 and TRBJ2-7, is as follows: DGGITQSPKYLFRKEGQNVTLSCEQNLNHDAMYWYRQDPGQGLRLIYYSQIVNDFQKGDIAEGYSVSREKKESFPLTVTSAQKNPTAFYLCASSTRALRGYEQYFGPGTRLTVT.

This chain links TRBV4-1 with TRBJ2-3, with a weak D call TRBD2 (6 bases). Germline V lookup: CDR1 MGHRA, CDR2 YSYEKL. The ends were cut back, 1 base at V and 4 bases at J, with 21 bases in the middle. This CDR3 is built from 18 residues. The chain's CDR3 is CASSQATSSATSSDTQYF. The CDR3 DNA is TGCGCCAGCAGCCAAGCTACATCTAGCGCTACCTCCTCAGATACGCAGTATTTT.

This chain links TRBV7-9 with TRBJ2-2; 9 nucleotides agree with TRBD2. CDR1 and CDR2 from the germline V gene are SEHNR and FQNEAQ (reference sequence). J gave up 6 bases and V 3 bases, and 14 bases lay outside the gene matches. The CDR3 runs 18 residues. CDR3 in DNA: TGTGCCAGCAGCTTGATGCCCCGAGGGCTAGCGGGATCCGGGGAGCTGTTTTTT. It codes for CASSLMPRGLAGSGELFF.

The chain combines TRBV5-1 with TRBJ1-4; no reliable D call. This CDR3 comprises 17 residues. Germline V gene lookup returns CDR1 SGHRS and CDR2 YFSETQ. V lost 4 bases and J lost 0, with 16 bases in between. The CDR3, as DNA: TGCGCCAGCAGCCCGGCCCGGGCCTACTCAACTAATGAAAAACTGTTTTTT. This gives the protein CASSPARAYSTNEKLFF.

The chain combines TRBV19 with TRBJ2-1, with D possibly being TRBD1 or TRBD2 (5 bases each). The CDR3 has 14 amino acids. Trimming stripped 5 bases from V and 5 bases from J, with 13 bases between. The V gene's germline CDR1 is LNHDA and CDR2 SQIVND (reference sequence). The CDR3 coding sequence is TGTGCCAGTAGTTTCACCGGGGCTCACAATGAGCAGTTCTTC. Translation: CASSFTGAHNEQFF.

The CDR3 protein is CASSLNEAYEQYF. In DNA, the CDR3 is TGTGCCAGCAGCTTAAACGAGGCCTACGAGCAGTACTTC. The chain recombines TRBV5-5 with TRBJ2-7; D not certain. V was trimmed by 2 bases and J by 2 bases, leaving 8 bases between them. Germline CDR1 reads SGHKS; CDR2 reads YYEKEE (reference sequence). The CDR3 is made up of 13 amino acids. Full variable domain (outside the CDR3, taken from reference TRBV5-5 and TRBJ2-7): DAGVTQSPTHLIKTRGQQVTLRCSPISGHKSVSWYQQVLGQGPQFIFQYYEKEERGRGNFPDRFSARQFPNYSSELNVNALLLGDSALYLCASSLNEAYEQYFGPGTRLTVT.

The V and J genes are TRBV29-1 and TRBJ2-5, with 14 bases aligning to TRBD2. This CDR3 is built from 16 residues. Germline CDR1 is SQVTM and CDR2 is ANQGSEA. Trimming at V came to 8 bases and at J to 2 bases, leaving 10 bases not matched to a gene. In DNA form, the CDR3 reads TGCAGCTTCGGGACTAGCGGGAGAGGGGGTCAAGAGACCCAGTACTTC. This translates into CSFGTSGRGGQETQYF. Combining the CDR3 with reference TRBV29-1 and TRBJ2-5 gives the whole variable domain SAVISQKPSRDICQRGTSLTIQCQVDSQVTMMFWYRQQPGQSLTLIATANQGSEATYESGFVIDKFPISRPNLTFSTLTVSNMSPEDSSIYLCSFGTSGRGGQETQYFGPGTRLLVL.

The chain has TRBV16 and TRBJ2-6; no firm D call. From germline, CDR1 is KGHSY and CDR2 FQNENV. V was shortened by 0 bases and J by 0 bases, with 3 bases between the two germline ends. This CDR3 has 15 amino acids. CDR3 sequence (DNA): TGTGCCAGCAGCCAATCGAGCTCTGGGGCCAACGTCCTGACTTTC. Protein product: CASSQSSSGANVLTF.

The J gene is TRBJ2-1, the V gene TRBV7-3; 8 bases are shared with TRBD1. This CDR3 spans 16 amino acids. The J segment lost 0 bases and the V segment lost 5 bases, leaving 6 bases of the junction unmatched. Germline CDR1 and CDR2: SGHTA and FQGTGA. The CDR3 DNA reads TGTGCCAGCAGCCTATGGACAGGGAGCTCCTACAATGAGCAGTTCTTC. Translation gives CASSLWTGSSYNEQFF.